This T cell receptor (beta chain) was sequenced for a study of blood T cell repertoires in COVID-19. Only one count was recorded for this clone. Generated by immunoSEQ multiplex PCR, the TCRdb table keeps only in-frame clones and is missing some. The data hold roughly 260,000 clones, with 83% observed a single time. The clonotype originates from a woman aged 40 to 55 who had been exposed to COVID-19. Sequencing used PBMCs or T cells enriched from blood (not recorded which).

This chain's CDR3 is CASSLRVSETQYF. DNA for the CDR3: TGTGCCAGCAGCTTACGGGTCTCGGAGACCCAGTACTTC. This chain links TRBV11-3 with TRBJ2-5; unclear D gene. V shed 2 bases and J shed 5 bases, with 9 bases lying between them. The germline gives CDR1 SGHNT, CDR2 YENEEA. The CDR3 has 13 amino acids.